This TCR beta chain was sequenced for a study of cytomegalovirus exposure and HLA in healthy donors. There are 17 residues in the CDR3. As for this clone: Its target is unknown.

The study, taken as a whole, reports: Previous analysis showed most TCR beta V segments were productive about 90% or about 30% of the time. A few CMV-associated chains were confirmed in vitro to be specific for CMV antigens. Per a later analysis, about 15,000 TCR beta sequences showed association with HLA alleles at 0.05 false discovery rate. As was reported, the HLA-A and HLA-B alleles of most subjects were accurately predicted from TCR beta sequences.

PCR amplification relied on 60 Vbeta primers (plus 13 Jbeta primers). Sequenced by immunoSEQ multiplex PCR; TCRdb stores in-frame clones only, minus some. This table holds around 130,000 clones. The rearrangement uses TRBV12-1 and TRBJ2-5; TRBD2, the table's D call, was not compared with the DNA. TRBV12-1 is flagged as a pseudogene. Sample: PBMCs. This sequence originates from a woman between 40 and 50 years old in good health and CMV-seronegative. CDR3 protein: CASSFASFVWGRETQYF. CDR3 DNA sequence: TGTGCCAGCAGCTTTGCCTCGTTTGTGTGGGGGAGGGAGACCCAGTACTTC.